The 24 T cell receptor beta chains below were found in one sample sequenced in a study of cytomegalovirus exposure and HLA in healthy donors. The PCR used 60 Vbeta and 13 Jbeta primers. Repertoires were generated with immunoSEQ multiplex PCR, while TCRdb's copy carries only in-frame clones and drops some. The sample table includes some 110,000 clones. Source material: PBMCs. These receptors were taken from a man aged 25-45 years in good health and CMV-seronegative.

This rearrangement joins TRBV9 to TRBJ2-1; 10 bases agree with TRBD2. This CDR3 contains 15 residues. Per the germline V gene, CDR1 is SGDLS and CDR2 is YYNGEE. V lost 4 bases, J lost 4 bases, and 5 bases stayed unmatched. CDR3 sequence (DNA): TGTGCCAGCAGCACAACTAGCGGGATGTACAATGAGCAGTTCTTC. As protein: CASSTTSGMYNEQFF.

The V call is TRBV28, the J call TRBJ2-3, with D possibly being TRBD1 (6 bases). Between the trimmed V and J ends, which lost 4 bases and 1 base, there was a span of 12 bases. This CDR3 spans 15 amino acids. Per the germline V gene, CDR1 is MDHEN and CDR2 is SYDVKM. CDR3 nucleotide sequence: TGTGCCAGCAGTTCAGGGGCGGTGGGCACAGATACGCAGTATTTT. Its translation: CASSSGAVGTDTQYF.

The V gene is TRBV19, the J gene TRBJ2-3; 7 bases match TRBD2. Germline V gene data show CDR1 as LNHDA and CDR2 as SQIVND (reference sequence). CDR3 size: 13 residues. The V segment lost 7 bases and the J segment 2 bases; nucleotides outside the gene matches: 3. The CDR3 DNA is TGTGCCAGTAAAAGCGGGGCCACAGATACGCAGTATTTT. Translating gives CASKSGATDTQYF.

This sequence joins TRBV7-9 and TRBJ2-1, with TRBD2 matching 9 bases. The CDR3 length is 14 residues. CDR1 is SEHNR and CDR2 is FQNEAQ in the germline V gene (reference sequence). J gave up 5 bases and V 6 bases, and 5 bases lay outside the gene matches. CDR3 protein: CASRRSGSNNEQFF. The CDR3 DNA is TGTGCCAGCAGACGTAGCGGGAGTAACAATGAGCAGTTCTTC.

The gene calls are TRBV27 and TRBJ2-7, with a tentative D call TRBD1 (6 bases). The germline V gene has CDR1 MNHEY and CDR2 SMNVEV (reference sequence). This CDR3 contains 15 residues. V shed 6 bases and J shed 8 bases, with 23 bases lying between them. The CDR3 DNA sequence: TGTGCCAGCAGGGCGAGGGACATCTCCATTGTGAAGCAGTACTTC. This encodes CASRARDISIVKQYF.

To note about this clone: At the DNA level, this CDR3 is encoded by other sequences in the same sample as well. The chain couples TRBV5-1 to TRBJ2-1; 8 nucleotides agree with TRBD1. The CDR3 covers 17 residues. Germline CDR1 SGHRS, CDR2 YFSETQ. The junction had 9 bases not matched to a gene; V was cut back by 0 bases and J by 4 bases. The chain's CDR3 is CASSLEGSGQAYNEQFF. The CDR3 nucleotides are TGCGCCAGCAGCTTGGAGGGGTCGGGACAGGCATACAATGAGCAGTTCTTC.

This rearrangement joins TRBV18 to TRBJ1-5; D gene uncertain. Germline-derived CDR1 and CDR2 are KGHSH and LQKENI. This CDR3 region has 14 residues. Deletions cut 6 bases from V and 4 bases from J, with 13 bases between. The CDR3 sequence is CASSPLERNQPQHF. CDR3 DNA: TGTGCCAGCTCCCCCCTCGAACGGAATCAGCCCCAGCATTTT.

This sequence joins TRBV30 and TRBJ1-1, with no clear D. CDR1 and CDR2 (germline): GTSNPN, SVGIG (reference sequence). This CDR3 contains 12 residues. The germline V and J ends were trimmed by 8 bases and 7 bases, with 17 bases remaining between them. CDR3 loop: CARREGEGEAFF. CDR3 in DNA: TGTGCCCGACGGGAGGGTGAAGGTGAAGCTTTCTTT.

The CDR3 DNA reads as TGTGCCTGGAGTGTTAGGGGGACACTTTCCTCCTACGAGCAGTACTTC. Translating it yields CAWSVRGTLSSYEQYF. The chain couples TRBV30 to TRBJ2-7; D is possibly TRBD1 (6 bases). Germline values: CDR1 GTSNPN, CDR2 SVGIG (reference sequence). There are 16 residues in the CDR3. The ends were cut back, 0 bases at V and 0 bases at J, with 15 bases in the middle.

The chain links TRBV7-9 to TRBJ2-7; no definite D call. V lost 5 bases to trimming and J lost 5 bases, with 10 bases between them. Germline assignment: CDR1 SEHNR and CDR2 FQNEAQ (reference sequence). The CDR3 loop spans 12 amino acids. Here the CDR3 reads CASSLPPHEQYF. The CDR3 DNA is TGTGCCAGCAGCCTCCCCCCCCACGAGCAGTACTTC.

The rearrangement links TRBV6-5 to TRBJ2-1; 8 bases agree with TRBD1. Per the germline V gene, CDR1 is MNHEY and CDR2 is SVGAGI. V lost 2 bases and J lost 7; bases outside the gene matches: 7. This CDR3 has 15 amino acids. CDR3 loop: CASSYASDRENEQFF. CDR3 DNA sequence: TGTGCCAGCAGTTACGCCTCGGACAGGGAGAATGAGCAGTTCTTC.

This chain joins TRBV6-1 and TRBJ2-4, with a weak D call TRBD2 (6 bases). The CDR3 runs to 15 residues. Looked up from germline, CDR1 is MNHNS and CDR2 is SASEGT. The V and J ends lost 6 bases and 4 bases respectively, with 16 bases between them. For the CDR3, the DNA is TGTGCCAGCAGAACCGTGGGGCGGGAAAAAAACATTCAGTACTTC. Its protein is CASRTVGREKNIQYF.

The chain carries TRBV5-4 and TRBJ1-1, with D possibly matching TRBD1 (5 bases). Trimming removed 0 bases at V and 8 bases at J, with 11 bases between. Germline CDR1 SGHNT, CDR2 YYREEE (reference sequence). This CDR3 contains 13 residues. CDR3 region: CASSLVSGSEAFF. The DNA for the CDR3 is TGTGCCAGCAGCTTGGTTTCAGGGTCCGAAGCTTTCTTT.

The gene calls are TRBV7-9 and TRBJ2-2, with unresolved D. There are 11 residues in the CDR3. The V gene's germline CDR1 is SEHNR and CDR2 FQNEAQ (reference sequence). V was cut by 3 bases and J by 7 bases, with 3 bases left in between. The CDR3 here is CASSFHGELFF. DNA of the CDR3: TGTGCCAGCAGCTTTCACGGGGAGCTGTTTTTT.

V is TRBV7-2 and J is TRBJ2-5, with 11 bases matching TRBD2. With V trimmed by 6 bases and J by 2 bases, 5 bases remained unmatched. The CDR3 spans 15 residues. CDR1 is SGHTA and CDR2 is FQGNSA in the germline V gene. The CDR3 sequence: CASSHGTSGQETQYF. The DNA of the CDR3 is TGTGCCAGCAGTCACGGGACTAGCGGACAAGAGACCCAGTACTTC.

The gene calls are TRBV7-3 and TRBJ2-1; TRBD2 aligns across 10 bases. The CDR3 is 16 residues long. Germline-derived CDR1 and CDR2 are SGHTA and FQGTGA. V gave up 4 bases and J gave up 8 bases; unmatched junction bases: 11. CDR3 nucleotide sequence: TGTGCCAGCAGCTCGACGGTAGCGGGAGGAGTGGATGAGCAGTTCTTC. Amino acid sequence: CASSSTVAGGVDEQFF.

The chain is built from TRBV28 and TRBJ2-2; weak D call: TRBD2 (6 bases). The CDR3 consists of 17 residues. V shed 5 bases and J shed 0 bases, with 16 bases lying between them. Germline assignment: CDR1 MDHEN and CDR2 SYDVKM. The CDR3 DNA follows: TGTGCCAGCAGTCCCTCTGGGGAGGCTCCGAACACCGGGGAGCTGTTTTTT. Translated: CASSPSGEAPNTGELFF. The full variable domain, with the rest looked up from reference TRBV28 and TRBJ2-2, is DVKVTQSSRYLVKRTGEKVFLECVQDMDHENMFWYRQDPGLGLRLIYFSYDVKMKEKGDIPEGYSVSREKKERFSLILESASTNQTSMYLCASSPSGEAPNTGELFFGEGSRLTVL.

The chain uses TRBV15 and TRBJ2-5; D possibly corresponds to TRBD1 (6 bases). The length of the CDR3 is 13 residues. V dropped 3 bases and J dropped 1 base, with 6 bases sitting between them. CDR1 LNHNV and CDR2 YYDKDF come from the germline V gene (reference sequence). CDR3 sequence (DNA): TGTGCCACCAGCAGGGACAGCCAAGAGACCCAGTACTTC. As protein: CATSRDSQETQYF.

V gene TRBV29-1 combines with J gene TRBJ2-1; D gene uncertain. Germline lookup yields CDR1 SQVTM and CDR2 ANQGSEA. CDR3 length: 12 amino acids. Trimming stripped 1 base from V and 9 bases from J, with 10 bases between. The CDR3 coding sequence is TGCAGCGTTGAAGGCGAAGCTATTGAGCAGTTCTTC. Translating it yields CSVEGEAIEQFF.

This chain uses TRBV7-9 with TRBJ2-2; no clear D gene. This CDR3 comprises 13 residues. V lost 1 base and J 6 bases, leaving 6 bases between the germline ends. The germline gives CDR1 SEHNR, CDR2 FQNEAQ (reference sequence). This CDR3 is CASSLDQAGELFF. CDR3 nucleotide sequence: TGTGCCAGCAGCTTAGACCAGGCCGGGGAGCTGTTTTTT.

This chain links TRBV27 with TRBJ1-4; the match to TRBD1 covers 7 bases. After removal of 6 bases from V and 4 bases from J, the junction contained 14 bases not matched to a gene. The germline V gene has CDR1 MNHEY and CDR2 SMNVEV (reference sequence). The CDR3 runs to 17 residues. Here the CDR3 reads CASSSGTARPLNEKLFF. The CDR3 DNA reads TGTGCCAGCAGCTCGGGGACAGCCCGTCCCCTTAATGAAAAACTGTTTTTT.

The genes are TRBV11-2 and TRBJ2-2, with 12 bases aligning to TRBD2. CDR1 and CDR2 (germline): SGHAT, FQNNGV. Trimming removed 5 bases from V and 4 bases from J; junction bases left unmatched: 8. CDR3 length: 17 residues. CDR3 nucleotides: TGTGCCAGCAGCCCGGGACTAGCGGGCCCGGGCACCGGGGAGCTGTTTTTT. This gives the protein CASSPGLAGPGTGELFF. Using reference TRBV11-2 and TRBJ2-2 for the parts outside the CDR3, the full variable domain is EAGVAQSPRYKIIEKRQSVAFWCNPISGHATLYWYQQILGQGPKLLIQFQNNGVVDDSQLPKDRFSAERLKGVDSTLKIQPAKLEDSAVYLCASSPGLAGPGTGELFFGEGSRLTVL.

V and J are TRBV30 and TRBJ1-6; TRBD1 is a possible D gene (5 bases). Germline V CDR1 and CDR2: GTSNPN, SVGIG (reference sequence). The ends were cut back, 0 bases at V and 8 bases at J, with 11 bases in the middle. CDR3 length: 14 amino acids. Here the CDR3 reads CAWSVRWGDSPLHF. The CDR3 bases are TGTGCCTGGAGTGTACGGTGGGGGGATTCACCCCTCCACTTT.

The rearrangement links TRBV30 to TRBJ1-5; no reliable D call. The V gene lost 0 bases and the J gene lost 2 bases, with 5 bases spanning the gap. CDR1 is GTSNPN and CDR2 is SVGIG in the germline V gene (reference sequence). There are 13 residues in the CDR3. CDR3 DNA: TGTGCCTGGAGTGTAGCCCGCAATCAGCCCCAGCATTTT. Translating gives CAWSVARNQPQHF.